A single sample gave rise to the 30 T cell receptor beta chains below, sequenced in a study of T-cell reconstitution after alpha-beta-depleted transplantation in children. Study observations and caveats: A year post-transplant, T-cell counts and diversity derived mostly from newly produced T cells.

Molecular barcoding with unique molecular identifiers was used for the TCRbeta library. TCRdb processed the PCR reads anew with MiXCR; each CDR3 protein has one entry. The sample contains about 300,000 distinct CDR3 sequences, less than 9.5% of which appear only once. Antigen specificity for these receptors is unknown. Sequencing used peripheral blood, obtained 360 days after TCRalphabeta/CD19-depleted stem cell transplant. The origin of the receptors is a female patient between 2 and 10 years old who had a stem cell transplant for Fanconi anemia, so the T cells may come from the graft donor.

This chain uses TRBV5-1 with TRBJ1-1; D not certain. Germline values: CDR1 SGHRS, CDR2 YFSETQ. Trimming removed 0 bases from V and 10 bases from J, with 16 bases in between. The CDR3 is 14 residues long. CDR3 amino acids: CASSLEGREVGAFF. CDR3 DNA: TGCGCCAGCAGCTTGGAAGGAAGGGAGGTCGGAGCTTTCTTT.

This clonotype was observed many times. The genes are TRBV28 and TRBJ2-1, with TRBD1 matching 9 bases. The V gene end was trimmed by 4 bases and the J gene end by 3 bases; junction bases not matched to a gene: 4. The germline gives CDR1 MDHEN, CDR2 SYDVKM. The CDR3 contains 15 residues. Written as DNA, the CDR3 is TGTGCCAGCAGTTCCCGGGACAGGGACTACAATGAGCAGTTCTTC. Amino acid sequence: CASSSRDRDYNEQFF.

This clonotype was detected only a few times. The rearrangement joins TRBV5-1 to TRBJ1-1; 8 bases match TRBD1. Germline V lookup: CDR1 SGHRS, CDR2 YFSETQ. The CDR3 length is 14 residues. Trimming cost V 3 bases and J 5 bases; bases outside gene matches: 6. The CDR3 here is CASSWQGAGTEAFF. DNA for the CDR3: TGCGCCAGCAGCTGGCAGGGGGCCGGTACTGAAGCTTTCTTT. Full variable domain (remainder filled in from reference TRBV5-1 and TRBJ1-1): KAGVTQTPRYLIKTRGQQVTLSCSPISGHRSVSWYQQTPGQGLQFLFEYFSETQRNKGNFPGRFSGRQFSNSRSEMNVSTLELGDSALYLCASSWQGAGTEAFFGQGTRLTVV.

Notes on this clonotype: Possible read error: a much larger clone is one base away. This chain links TRBV20-1 with TRBJ2-5, with unresolved D. Germline V gives CDR1 DFQATT, CDR2 SNEGSKA (reference sequence). The CDR3 is made up of 10 amino acids. The V end was cut by 2 bases, the J end by 5 bases, with 3 bases between. The CDR3 bases are TGCAGTGCTAGACCGGAGACCCAGTACTTC. Translating gives CSARPETQYF.

This clonotype was seen ten or more times. The chain couples TRBV24-1 to TRBJ2-6; tentatively, D is TRBD1 (6 bases). Trimming left V 5 bases short and J 0 bases short, with 13 bases between. This CDR3 has 17 residues. CDR1 is KGHDR, CDR2 SFDVKD, per germline. The CDR3, as DNA: TGTGCCACCAGTGGTTCAGGGGCCCGCTCTGGGGCCAACGTCCTGACTTTC. Translating it yields CATSGSGARSGANVLTF.

This clonotype was counted many times. The chain recombines TRBV20-1 with TRBJ2-1; D possibly corresponds to TRBD2 (5 bases). CDR1 and CDR2 (germline): DFQATT, SNEGSKA (reference sequence). Trimming took 4 bases from V and 1 from J, leaving 17 bases between them. This CDR3 contains 16 residues. The CDR3 reads CSAKGLTKGSYNEQFF. DNA for the CDR3: TGCAGTGCTAAAGGACTTACAAAGGGTTCCTACAATGAGCAGTTCTTC.

This clonotype has a count of ten or more. The chain joins TRBV27 to TRBJ2-3; no clear D. The CDR3 loop spans 14 amino acids. CDR1 MNHEY and CDR2 SMNVEV come from the germline V gene (reference sequence). V gave up 3 bases and J gave up 5 bases, with 12 bases separating them. The CDR3 DNA reads TGTGCCAGCAGTTTTATGGGCTGGGGAGATACGCAGTATTTT. It specifies CASSFMGWGDTQYF.

The V gene is TRBV7-8, the J gene TRBJ1-1; D is ambiguous. Germline loops: CDR1 SGHVS, CDR2 FQNEAQ. The V gene lost 5 bases and the J gene lost 3 bases, with 19 bases spanning the gap. The CDR3 has 16 amino acids. Here the CDR3 reads CASSPPRLGGDTEAFF. CDR3 DNA: TGTGCCAGCAGCCCCCCCCGATTGGGCGGGGACACTGAAGCTTTCTTT.

This clonotype was counted many times. The chain is built from TRBV6-2 or TRBV6-3 and TRBJ2-1, with a tentative D call TRBD2 (5 bases). Germline CDR1 and CDR2: MNHEY and SVGEGT. CDR3 length equals 16 residues. Trimming shortened V by 5 bases and J by 6 bases, and 20 bases separated the two germline ends. The chain's CDR3 is CASSPRVASPGNEQFF. In DNA form, the CDR3 reads TGTGCCAGCAGTCCGCGGGTTGCGTCTCCTGGCAATGAGCAGTTCTTC.

The chain employs TRBV7-9 and TRBJ2-3; D may correspond to TRBD1 or TRBD2 (5 bases each). This CDR3 comprises 15 residues. The germline CDR1 and CDR2 sequences are SEHNR and FQNEAQ (reference sequence). With 7 bases removed from V and 1 base from J, the gap between germline ends came to 15 bases. In nucleotides, the CDR3 is TGTGCCAGCACCCCGGGGCGAAGGGGCACAGATACGCAGTATTTT. This gives the protein CASTPGRRGTDTQYF.

In its sample, this clonotype was seen many times. The V gene is TRBV2, the J gene TRBJ2-1; D not resolved. The V gene's germline CDR1 is SNHLY and CDR2 FYNNEI. With 8 bases removed from V and 5 bases from J, the gap between germline ends came to 13 bases. This CDR3 contains 13 residues. This chain's CDR3 is CASGRRRHNEQFF. The DNA for the CDR3 is TGTGCCAGCGGTCGAAGGCGCCACAATGAGCAGTTCTTC.

V usage is TRBV27 and J usage is TRBJ2-7, with unresolved D. V lost 2 bases, J lost 2 bases, and 13 bases lay in between. Germline V gene data show CDR1 as MNHEY and CDR2 as SMNVEV (reference sequence). The CDR3 has 15 residues. For the CDR3, the DNA is TGTGCCAGCAGTTTAGGTTGGCAGTATACCTACGAGCAGTACTTC. Residues: CASSLGWQYTYEQYF.

The chain carries TRBV4-3 and TRBJ2-4; 7 nucleotides align to TRBD2. The germline V gene has CDR1 LGHNA and CDR2 YSLEER. V was clipped by 4 bases and J by 7 bases; unmatched bases: 7. The CDR3 is 14 amino acids. The CDR3 loop reads CASSLLSGGNIQYF. The CDR3 DNA is TGCGCCAGCAGCCTGCTTTCGGGGGGTAACATTCAGTACTTC.

This sequence joins TRBV11-2 and TRBJ2-7, with D tentatively TRBD2 (5 bases). V was trimmed by 4 bases and J by 6 bases, leaving 13 bases between them. CDR3 length: 13 amino acids. Per germline, CDR1 SGHAT and CDR2 FQNNGV. The CDR3 DNA sequence: TGTGCCAGCAGCTCGGCTAGCTTGGGCGAGCAGTACTTC. Translating it yields CASSSASLGEQYF.

This clonotype came up many times. The V call is TRBV6-2 or TRBV6-3, the J call TRBJ2-1; D is uncertain. The germline V gene encodes CDR1 MNHEY and CDR2 SVGEGT. V was trimmed by 6 bases and J by 6 bases, leaving 15 bases between them. The CDR3 sequence is 14 residues long. The CDR3 sequence: CASSYRLRPNEQFF. CDR3 nucleotide sequence: TGTGCCAGCAGCTACCGACTCCGTCCCAATGAGCAGTTCTTC.

In regard to this clonotype: A much more abundant neighbour one base away suggests this may be a read error. The chain is built from TRBV20-1 and TRBJ2-3, with D perhaps being TRBD1 or TRBD2 (5 bases each). This CDR3 region has 14 residues. Trimming took off 3 bases at V and 2 bases at J, with 12 bases between the two ends. Germline CDR1 reads DFQATT; CDR2 reads SNEGSKA (reference sequence). This CDR3 is CSASRGLNTDTQYF. CDR3 bases: TGCAGTGCTAGCCGGGGCCTCAACACAGATACGCAGTATTTT.

Many counts were recorded for this clonotype. V and J are TRBV28 and TRBJ2-3; possibly TRBD1 for D (6 bases). CDR1 is MDHEN and CDR2 is SYDVKM in the germline V gene. This CDR3 is 20 amino acids long. V was shortened by 6 bases and J by 0 bases, with 28 bases between the two germline ends. CDR3 sequence: CASSHHRVPPHTLSTDTQYF. CDR3 nucleotides: TGTGCCAGCAGCCACCACAGGGTCCCCCCGCACACACTTAGCACAGATACGCAGTATTTT.

Ten or more counts support this clonotype. The rearrangement uses TRBV5-1 and TRBJ2-1; the match to TRBD2 covers 7 bases. Trimming removed 6 bases from V and 10 bases from J; junction bases left unmatched: 13. The CDR3 length is 14 residues. The V gene's germline CDR1 is SGHRS and CDR2 YFSETQ. The CDR3 coding sequence is TGCGCCAGCACGTTGCTAGCGGCCTCAAGCGAGCAGTTCTTC. Translation: CASTLLAASSEQFF.

This clonotype was seen many times. The chain joins TRBV20-1 to TRBJ2-5; 8 nucleotides line up with TRBD2. The CDR3 has 15 residues. Germline CDR1 is DFQATT and CDR2 is SNEGSKA (reference sequence). Germline trimming cut 3 bases from V and 5 bases from J; bases unmatched to any gene: 11. The CDR3 is CSASGRSRGVETQYF. The CDR3 DNA is TGCAGTGCTAGTGGTCGTTCGCGGGGGGTGGAGACCCAGTACTTC.

This clonotype was recorded many times. The chain carries TRBV28 and TRBJ2-7; the match to TRBD2 covers 9 bases. The J segment lost 2 bases and the V segment lost 6 bases, leaving 2 bases of the junction unmatched. CDR3 size: 13 residues. Germline CDR1 and CDR2: MDHEN and SYDVKM. CDR3 loop: CASRTSGPYEQYF. The CDR3 DNA reads as TGTGCCAGCAGGACTAGCGGTCCCTACGAGCAGTACTTC.

This clonotype has ten or more counts. This chain uses TRBV11-2 with TRBJ2-1; 7 bases align to TRBD1. Germline V gene lookup returns CDR1 SGHAT and CDR2 FQNNGV. This CDR3 region has 16 residues. The junction had 7 bases not matched to a gene; V was cut back by 2 bases and J by 3 bases. CDR3 in amino acids: CASSLPDDRDYNEQFF. CDR3 bases: TGTGCCAGCAGCTTACCCGACGACAGGGACTACAATGAGCAGTTCTTC.

There are many counts of this clonotype. CDR3 region: CSARDGDKVSSGANVLTF. DNA for the CDR3: TGCAGTGCTAGAGATGGGGACAAGGTCTCCTCTGGGGCCAACGTCCTGACTTTC. This sequence joins TRBV20-1 and TRBJ2-6, with D possibly being TRBD1 (6 bases). This CDR3 contains 18 residues. CDR1 and CDR2 (germline): DFQATT, SNEGSKA (reference sequence). The V and J ends lost 0 bases and 0 bases respectively, with 15 bases between them.

This clonotype was seen many times. The chain uses TRBV28 and TRBJ2-2; D is unclear. This CDR3 spans 13 amino acids. Trimming removed 6 bases at V and 4 bases at J, with 9 bases between. Per germline, CDR1 MDHEN and CDR2 SYDVKM. The CDR3 DNA follows: TGTGCCAGCAGGGGGTTAGGCACCGGGGAGCTGTTTTTT. This encodes CASRGLGTGELFF.

This clonotype was counted ten times or more. This chain connects TRBV5-1 to TRBJ1-2; D is possibly TRBD1 (6 bases). Trimming removed 3 bases from V and 1 base from J, with 7 bases in between. The CDR3 contains 13 residues. Germline V gene lookup returns CDR1 SGHRS and CDR2 YFSETQ. As DNA, the CDR3 is TGCGCCAGCAGCTGGACAGTTAACTATGGCTACACCTTC. Translated: CASSWTVNYGYTF.

A few counts support this clonotype. The chain joins TRBV7-2 to TRBJ2-5; D uncertain. V lost 1 base to trimming and J lost 10 bases, with 13 bases between them. The germline V gene has CDR1 SGHTA and CDR2 FQGNSA. CDR3 length equals 13 residues. The CDR3 sequence is CASSLVVPPDQYF. The CDR3 nucleotides are TGTGCCAGCAGCTTAGTGGTGCCCCCGGACCAGTACTTC.

This clonotype was counted many times. The chain is built from TRBV6-5 and TRBJ2-2, with 10 bases identical to TRBD2. The J segment lost 6 bases and the V segment lost 8 bases, leaving 0 bases of the junction unmatched. From germline, CDR1 is MNHEY and CDR2 SVGAGI. The CDR3 covers 12 residues. The CDR3 DNA reads as TGTGCCAGCGGGACTAGCGCCGGGGAGCTGTTTTTT. This codes for CASGTSAGELFF.

This clonotype was seen ten or more times. CDR3 amino acids: CSAIGTQSGRAVHEQYF. The DNA of the CDR3 is TGCAGTGCTATCGGGACTCAAAGCGGGAGGGCCGTCCACGAGCAGTACTTC. The chain employs TRBV20-1 and TRBJ2-7, with 10 positions matching TRBD2. The V and J ends lost 4 bases and 5 bases, in that order; junction bases with no gene match: 17. The CDR3 length is 17 residues. In germline, CDR1 is DFQATT, CDR2 SNEGSKA (reference sequence).

V usage is TRBV20-1 and J usage is TRBJ2-7; 7 positions agree with TRBD1. After removal of 5 bases from V and 7 bases from J, the junction contained 11 bases not matched to a gene. The CDR3 length is 13 residues. Per germline, CDR1 DFQATT and CDR2 SNEGSKA (reference sequence). The DNA of the CDR3 is TGCAGTGCTTTAACAGGGGAAGAGGAAGAGCAGTACGTC. Amino acids: CSALTGEEEEQYV.

In this sample, this clonotype turned up a few times. The V call is TRBV10-3, the J call TRBJ2-3; 14 bases line up with TRBD2. V shed 6 bases, J shed 4 bases, and the junction held 12 bases outside the gene matches. CDR1 and CDR2 (germline): ENHRY, SYGVKD. CDR3 length: 18 amino acids. Here the CDR3 reads CAISPSTGTSGGADTQYF. The CDR3 DNA reads as TGTGCCATCAGCCCCTCCACCGGGACTAGCGGGGGCGCAGATACGCAGTATTTT.

The V and J genes are TRBV25-1 and TRBJ1-1, with D uncertain. The CDR3 is 16 residues long. The ends were cut back, 0 bases at V and 5 bases at J, with 16 bases in the middle. Germline values: CDR1 MGHDK, CDR2 SYGVNS. CDR3 sequence: CASSEYIPTGETEAFF. The DNA for the CDR3 is TGTGCCAGCAGTGAATATATTCCCACGGGCGAAACTGAAGCTTTCTTT.